Below, 24 T cell receptor beta chains from the same sample are listed, as sequenced in a study of T cell responses to AZD1222 COVID-19 vaccine. Assay used: immunoSEQ multiplex PCR; TCRdb lists only in-frame clones, some missing. The profile shows about 220,000 clones, roughly 91% of them singletons. The input for sequencing was peripheral blood, taken on day 0 of MenACWY control vaccination. Receptors were obtained from an adult in good health.

The chain recombines TRBV7-2 with TRBJ2-7, with D possibly TRBD2 on 7 matching bases. The CDR3 has 13 residues. Per the germline V gene, CDR1 is SGHTA and CDR2 is FQGNSA. With 5 bases removed from V and 5 bases from J, the gap between germline ends came to 13 bases. CDR3 protein: CASSLGGAHEQYF. CDR3 nucleotides: TGTGCCAGCAGCCTAGGGGGGGCCCACGAGCAGTACTTC. Full variable domain (missing parts from reference TRBV7-2 and TRBJ2-7): GAGVSQSPSNKVTEKGKDVELRCDPISGHTALYWYRQSLGQGLEFLIYFQGNSAPDKSGLPSDRFSAERTGGSVSTLTIQRTQQEDSAVYLCASSLGGAHEQYFGPGTRLTVT.

The V gene is TRBV11-2, the J gene TRBJ1-1; tentatively, D is TRBD1 (5 bases). Germline lookup yields CDR1 SGHAT and CDR2 FQNNGV. The CDR3 has 15 residues. V was shortened by 1 base and J by 1 base, with 10 bases between the two germline ends. The CDR3 region has the DNA TGTGCCAGCAGCTTAGCGGGGGGAGGGAACACTGAAGCTTTCTTT. Translating it yields CASSLAGGGNTEAFF.

The chain has TRBV18 and TRBJ1-1, with 10 bases fitting TRBD1. Germline V CDR1 and CDR2: KGHSH, LQKENI. V shed 0 bases and J 5 bases; nucleotides not matched to a gene: 6. CDR3 length: 16 amino acids. The CDR3 is CASSPPRTGGGTEAFF. The DNA of the CDR3 is TGTGCCAGCTCACCACCCCGGACAGGGGGAGGAACTGAAGCTTTCTTT.

The V and J genes are TRBV7-9 and TRBJ2-7, with 7 nucleotides matching TRBD1. The CDR3 has 11 residues. Losses at the gene ends were 5 bases for V and 9 bases for J; bases not matched to a gene: 4. CDR1 and CDR2 (germline): SEHNR, FQNEAQ (reference sequence). The DNA for the CDR3 is TGTGCCAGCAGCACTCGGACAGGGCAGTACTTC. This gives the protein CASSTRTGQYF.

This rearrangement joins TRBV24-1 to TRBJ2-1; 11 bases are shared with TRBD1. The CDR3 sequence is 16 residues long. V shed 5 bases, J shed 4 bases, and the junction held 6 bases outside the gene matches. Germline loops: CDR1 KGHDR, CDR2 SFDVKD. The CDR3 loop reads CATSAGGTGGYNEQFF. The CDR3, as DNA: TGTGCCACCAGTGCCGGCGGGACAGGGGGTTACAATGAGCAGTTCTTC.

The chain couples TRBV19 to TRBJ1-4; maybe TRBD1 (5 bases). The CDR3 is 15 amino acids. Germline V gives CDR1 LNHDA, CDR2 SQIVND (reference sequence). Trimming removed 5 bases at V and 1 base at J, with 11 bases between. CDR3 nucleotides: TGTGCCAGTAGTTCGGGGGGGGGAACTAATGAAAAACTGTTTTTT. It encodes CASSSGGGTNEKLFF.

The chain couples TRBV11-2 to TRBJ1-4; a possible D gene is TRBD1 (5 bases). Trimming took off 1 base at V and 4 bases at J, with 7 bases between the two ends. This CDR3 region has 14 residues. Germline CDR1 and CDR2: SGHAT and FQNNGV. CDR3 loop: CASSLGQGNEKLFF. The CDR3 bases are TGTGCCAGCAGCTTAGGCCAGGGTAATGAAAAACTGTTTTTT.

CDR3 in amino acids: CASSQDIMYRGSNTEAFF. In DNA form, the CDR3 reads TGTGCCAGCAGCCAAGATATAATGTACCGGGGGTCGAACACTGAAGCTTTCTTT. The chain recombines TRBV3-1 (or the pseudogene TRBV3-2) with TRBJ1-1; tentatively, D is TRBD1 (5 bases). CDR1 is LGHDT, CDR2 YNNKEL, per germline (reference sequence). This CDR3 comprises 18 residues. Trimming left V 0 bases short and J 1 base short, with 18 bases between.

The chain combines TRBV2 with TRBJ1-1, with TRBD1 as a possible D gene (5 bases). With 8 bases removed from V and 1 base from J, the gap between germline ends came to 11 bases. Germline CDR1 and CDR2: SNHLY and FYNNEI. The length of the CDR3 is 13 residues. CDR3 coding DNA: TGTGCCAGCTTAAGGGGAGCGAACACTGAAGCTTTCTTT. Translated, it gives CASLRGANTEAFF.

The chain has TRBV4-1 and TRBJ2-7; tentatively, D is TRBD1 (6 bases). From germline, CDR1 is MGHRA and CDR2 YSYEKL. V was pared by 4 bases and J by 4 bases, with 17 bases between. This CDR3 is 15 amino acids long. The CDR3 nucleotides read TGCGCCAGCAGCCGAGACACAGGGTTAAGGTACGAGCAGTACTTC. This translates into CASSRDTGLRYEQYF.

The chain carries TRBV5-4 and TRBJ1-6; D is uncertain. V lost 0 bases to trimming and J lost 4 bases, with 8 bases between them. CDR3 length equals 15 residues. The germline V gene encodes CDR1 SGHNT and CDR2 YYREEE (reference sequence). The CDR3 nucleotides are TGTGCCAGCAGCTTGGGGTCCGGGTATAATTCACCCCTCCACTTT. It is translated as CASSLGSGYNSPLHF.

The genes are TRBV5-1 and TRBJ1-1; D ambiguous. There are 13 residues in the CDR3. Trimming removed 5 bases at V and 4 bases at J, with 12 bases between. CDR1 is SGHRS and CDR2 is YFSETQ in the germline V gene. DNA for the CDR3: TGCGCCAGCAGTCGGGATCCTAGCACTGAAGCTTTCTTT. Translating gives CASSRDPSTEAFF.

V usage is TRBV12-5 and J usage is TRBJ1-5; D is uncertain. V was cut by 6 bases and J by 3 bases, with 6 bases left in between. This CDR3 region has 12 residues. Germline V gives CDR1 LGHNT, CDR2 FRNRAP. The chain's CDR3 is CASGSPNQPQHF. The CDR3 nucleotides are TGTGCTAGTGGGTCCCCCAATCAGCCCCAGCATTTT. The full variable domain, rest sourced from reference TRBV12-5 and TRBJ1-5, is DARVTQTPRHKVTEMGQEVTMRCQPILGHNTVFWYRQTMMQGLELLAYFRNRAPLDDSGMPKDRFSAEMPDATLATLKIQPSEPRDSAVYFCASGSPNQPQHFGDGTRLSIL.

V and J are TRBV6-5 and TRBJ1-2, with 11 bases fitting TRBD1. The CDR3 is made up of 12 amino acids. CDR1 is MNHEY, CDR2 SVGAGI, per germline. V dropped 6 bases and J dropped 10; count of bases not matched to a gene: 4. CDR3 loop: CASSRDRGTYTF. Here the CDR3 DNA reads TGTGCCAGCAGCCGGGACAGGGGGACCTACACCTTC.

The rearrangement uses TRBV19 and TRBJ2-1, with 12 bases matching TRBD2. Germline CDR1 and CDR2: LNHDA and SQIVND (reference sequence). V shed 2 bases, J shed 0 bases, and the junction held 8 bases outside the gene matches. This CDR3 is built from 19 residues. The CDR3 region is CASSIFGTSGRFSYNEQFF. The CDR3 nucleotides are TGTGCCAGTAGTATATTCGGGACTAGCGGGCGGTTCTCCTACAATGAGCAGTTCTTC.

A single count supports this clone. In nucleotides, the CDR3 is TGTGCCAGCAGCCCCTTAGCGGGGGGATTCCAAGAGACCCAGTACTTC. This sequence encodes CASSPLAGGFQETQYF. The chain has TRBV3-1 (or the pseudogene TRBV3-2) and TRBJ2-5; 10 positions match TRBD2. Losses at the gene ends were 4 bases for V and 1 base for J; bases not matched to a gene: 6. The CDR3 loop spans 16 amino acids. Germline values: CDR1 LGHDT, CDR2 YNNKEL (reference sequence).

This clone was seen once. The rearrangement uses TRBV24-1 and TRBJ2-1; maybe TRBD2 (6 bases). This CDR3 comprises 15 residues. Between the trimmed V and J ends, which lost 6 bases and 2 bases, there was a span of 13 bases. CDR1 KGHDR and CDR2 SFDVKD come from the germline V gene. CDR3 residues: CATSKTRGAYNEQFF. CDR3 bases: TGTGCCACCAGTAAGACTAGGGGAGCCTACAATGAGCAGTTCTTC.

This clone has a handful of counts. The J gene is TRBJ1-1, the V gene TRBV19, with D hard to call. Trimming pared 6 bases from V and 0 bases from J, leaving 8 bases between. Germline V lookup: CDR1 LNHDA, CDR2 SQIVND (reference sequence). This CDR3 comprises 13 residues. CDR3 protein: CASRNNVNTEAFF. The CDR3 DNA reads TGTGCCAGTAGGAACAACGTGAACACTGAAGCTTTCTTT. Combining the CDR3 with reference TRBV19 and TRBJ1-1 gives the whole variable domain DGGITQSPKYLFRKEGQNVTLSCEQNLNHDAMYWYRQDPGQGLRLIYYSQIVNDFQKGDIAEGYSVSREKKESFPLTVTSAQKNPTAFYLCASRNNVNTEAFFGQGTRLTVV.

This clone appeared a single time. V gene TRBV7-9 combines with J gene TRBJ1-2; 7 nucleotides align to TRBD1. Trimming at V came to 5 bases and at J to 0 bases, leaving 3 bases not matched to a gene. Germline V lookup: CDR1 SEHNR, CDR2 FQNEAQ (reference sequence). CDR3 length: 14 amino acids. The CDR3, as DNA: TGTGCCAGCAGCATCGGGACAGCTAACTATGGCTACACCTTC. It specifies CASSIGTANYGYTF.

This sequence joins TRBV20-1 and TRBJ1-1, with TRBD1 as a possible D gene (5 bases). CDR3 length equals 11 residues. Germline CDR1 reads DFQATT; CDR2 reads SNEGSKA (reference sequence). The germline V and J ends were trimmed by 3 bases and 8 bases, with 10 bases remaining between them. The CDR3 DNA reads as TGCAGTGCTAGGGTGACAGTCGAAGCTTTCTTT. It translates to CSARVTVEAFF.

The rearrangement links TRBV3-1 (or the pseudogene TRBV3-2) to TRBJ1-1, with TRBD1 identical over 11 bases. After removal of 4 bases from V and 4 bases from J, the junction contained 8 bases not matched to a gene. The germline V gene has CDR1 LGHDT and CDR2 YNNKEL (reference sequence). This CDR3 region has 16 residues. The chain's CDR3 is CASSLRTGGGGTEAFF. CDR3 bases: TGTGCCAGCAGCCTTCGGACAGGGGGCGGGGGCACTGAAGCTTTCTTT.

The genes are TRBV7-6 and TRBJ2-3, with 7 bases matching TRBD1. The CDR3 is 15 residues long. V lost 0 bases to trimming and J lost 1 base; unmatched junction nucleotides: 1. The germline CDR1 and CDR2 sequences are SGHVS and FNYEAQ. The CDR3 DNA is TGTGCCAGCAGCTTAGCTACAGGGGGCACAGATACGCAGTATTTT. This gives the protein CASSLATGGTDTQYF.

The chain is built from TRBV3-1 (or the pseudogene TRBV3-2) and TRBJ2-3, with D uncertain. Trimming pared 5 bases from V and 0 bases from J, leaving 12 bases between. In germline, CDR1 is LGHDT, CDR2 YNNKEL (reference sequence). This CDR3 spans 15 amino acids. CDR3: CASSGGPQSTDTQYF. CDR3 coding DNA: TGTGCCAGCAGCGGTGGACCGCAGAGCACAGATACGCAGTATTTT.

J is TRBJ2-7 and V is TRBV19, with D perhaps TRBD1 or TRBD2 (6 bases each). The germline V gene encodes CDR1 LNHDA and CDR2 SQIVND (reference sequence). V lost 0 bases and J lost 6, with 15 bases in between. This CDR3 comprises 15 residues. The CDR3 DNA sequence: TGTGCCAGTAGTATAGATGGGGGGCTGGTTGCCGAGCAGTACTTC. Its protein is CASSIDGGLVAEQYF.